The source of this T cell receptor (beta chain) is a study of blood T cell repertoires in COVID-19 (dated by TCRdb to 2018 to 2021). Study-wide context: Samples from collaborators originated in the United States, Italy and Spain and spanned both the acute and convalescent phases of COVID-19. The prospective study material was composed of cDNA or gDNA derived from T cells, B-cell-depleted T cells, or PBMCs. The dataset comprised deeply sampled blood TCRbeta repertoires from subjects exposed to, actively infected with, or recovered from COVID-19. A freely available public database, intended as a resource for researchers studying the immune response to SARS-CoV-2, is where the repertoires were released. Samples were obtained from the ongoing ImmuneRACE study (first 160 participants) and from 1,254 subjects provided by 6 global collaborators. A de-identified subject ID, COVID-19 status, age in years and sex were almost always included in the sample metadata. HLA class I and class II types, where available, came from metadata supplied by the sample provider rather than from assay-based typing. Broader findings and caveats from the paper: Clinical and demographic metadata were provided uncurated, with the amount varying by source and participant.

The immunoSEQ Assay, a bias-controlled multiplex PCR, was used to amplify TCRbeta CDR3 regions from genomic DNA. The original pipeline was this. Nucleated cell counts per sample were estimated from amplification of reference gene primers within the assay. To quantify the absolute abundance of each unique TCRbeta CDR3 rearrangement, sequence reads were collapsed and filtered. Productive Simpson clonality was computed per sample as the square root of Simpson's diversity index over productive rearrangements. The immuneACCESS repertoire file appears here via TCRdb, limited to in-frame rearrangements. These files lack a portion of the clones; in checked studies, under half of the deficit traces to unresolved V genes, and the cause of the others is not known. The V and J calls and clone size come from that table; D and trimming were worked out from the DNA. The sample includes about 250,000 clones, with around 83% observed a single time. Jointly, the top ten make up approximately 5.9% of the sample.

The collaborating institutions used their own protocols to collect whole blood in K2EDTA tubes. For TCRbeta analysis, collaborators shipped samples in one of three forms: frozen whole blood, isolated PBMCs, or DNA extracted from either of those sample types. A word on this clone: The specificity of this receptor is unknown. One base away there is no much larger clone; base qualities are not given.

Cut back by 4 bases and 2 bases, the V and J ends lie 9 bases apart. The CDR3 runs 13 amino acids, cysteine and phenylalanine included. The CDR3 DNA has 39 bases and is translated from base 1. The germline V gene specifies SGHRS as CDR1 and YFSETQ as CDR2. The receptor chain draws on TRBV5-1 and TRBJ1-1; the D gene cannot be resolved reliably. This receptor was identified in a man aged 80 or over with acute or convalescent COVID-19. What was sequenced was peripheral blood. The CDR3: CASSPVGNTEAFF. The nucleotides read TGCGCCAGCAGCCCGGTTGGTAACACTGAAGCTTTCTTT.